The 27 T cell receptor beta chains reported below all come from one sample, sequenced in a study of blood T cells in healthy people across ages. The use of a sample-barcoded 5' primer and a J-beta primer mix characterized a second PCR of roughly 6 to 11 cycles. MiXCR, run by TCRdb on the 5' RACE reads, gives a single entry per CDR3 protein. The table shows 1,500,000 or so distinct CDR3 sequences, with roughly 43% occurring only once. The sample consisted of blood. Source of these receptors: a woman aged 18-35 years in good health.

The rearrangement joins TRBV4-3 to TRBJ1-4, with D maybe TRBD1 (6 bases). Germline CDR1 reads LGHNA; CDR2 reads YSLEER. This CDR3 comprises 15 residues. The V gene lost 4 bases and the J gene lost 6 bases, with 15 bases spanning the gap. The CDR3 DNA is TGCGCCAGCAGCCGCTCGGACAGCTGGGATGAAAAACTGTTTTTT. Translating gives CASSRSDSWDEKLFF.

This sequence joins TRBV6-1 and TRBJ1-5; D remains ambiguous. Trimming pared 2 bases from V and 4 bases from J, leaving 12 bases between. In germline, CDR1 is MNHNS, CDR2 SASEGT. The CDR3 has 15 residues. The CDR3 loop is CASSEHRPKNQPQHF. Written as DNA, the CDR3 is TGTGCCAGCAGTGAACATCGACCGAAGAATCAGCCCCAGCATTTT.

This chain joins TRBV27 and TRBJ1-4; 7 bases agree with TRBD1. This CDR3 has 19 amino acids. The germline V gene has CDR1 MNHEY and CDR2 SMNVEV (reference sequence). Trimming at V came to 6 bases and at J to 2 bases, leaving 18 bases not matched to a gene. The CDR3 region is CASREQGSAGFSTNEKLFF. The CDR3 DNA reads as TGTGCCAGCAGGGAACAGGGGAGCGCGGGATTCTCGACTAATGAAAAACTGTTTTTT.

The chain couples TRBV20-1 to TRBJ2-5; D may correspond to TRBD1 or TRBD2 (6 bases each). Trimming took off 0 bases at V and 2 bases at J, with 13 bases between the two ends. This CDR3 has 15 residues. The germline CDR1 and CDR2 sequences are DFQATT and SNEGSKA (reference sequence). The CDR3 DNA reads TGCAGTGCTAGAGATCCGGGGGCGGAGCAAGAGACCCAGTACTTC. Protein: CSARDPGAEQETQYF.

This clonotype has just a few counts. The chain recombines TRBV25-1 with TRBJ2-5; TRBD2 is a possible D gene (5 bases). Trimming pared 3 bases from V and 1 base from J, leaving 9 bases between. Germline assignment: CDR1 MGHDK and CDR2 SYGVNS. The CDR3 spans 14 residues. This chain's CDR3 is CASSERAAQETQYF. CDR3 in DNA: TGTGCCAGCAGTGAGCGGGCCGCCCAAGAGACCCAGTACTTC.

V is TRBV15 and J is TRBJ2-5; 11 positions agree with TRBD2. Unmatched junction bases numbered 12, after V lost 1 base and J lost 11 bases. The CDR3 totals 16 residues. CDR1 is LNHNV and CDR2 is YYDKDF in the germline V gene (reference sequence). CDR3 DNA sequence: TGTGCCACCAGCAGAGGGACTAGCGGGTGGGTCTATGAGCAGTACTTC. Protein sequence: CATSRGTSGWVYEQYF. Looking up the rest from reference TRBV15 and TRBJ2-5 gives the full variable domain: DAMVIQNPRYQVTQFGKPVTLSCSQTLNHNVMYWYQQKSSQAPKLLFHYYDKDFNNEADTPDNFQSRRPNTSFCFLDIRSPGLGDTAMYLCATSRGTSGWVYEQYFGPGTRLLVL.

Comments on this clonotype: Likely a read error: the CDR3 ends without its conserved phenylalanine or tryptophan. This sequence joins TRBV20-1 and TRBJ1-2, with D maybe TRBD1 (6 bases). CDR1 and CDR2 from the germline V gene are DFQATT and SNEGSKA (reference sequence). CDR3 size: 12 residues. Trimming removed 1 base at V and 6 bases at J, with 9 bases between. The CDR3: CSARAGADGYTV. CDR3 DNA: TGCAGTGCTAGAGCAGGGGCGGATGGCTACACCGTC.

The chain combines TRBV7-9 with TRBJ1-4; maybe TRBD1 (6 bases). This CDR3 comprises 17 residues. Germline V gene lookup returns CDR1 SEHNR and CDR2 FQNEAQ (reference sequence). V was cut by 4 bases and J by 4 bases, with 19 bases left in between. The CDR3, as DNA: TGTGCCAGCAGCTCAATACTCAGGGGACTCGGTAATGAAAAACTGTTTTTT. It specifies CASSSILRGLGNEKLFF. Using reference TRBV7-9 and TRBJ1-4 for the parts outside the CDR3, the full variable domain is DTGVSQNPRHKITKRGQNVTFRCDPISEHNRLYWYRQTLGQGPEFLTYFQNEAQLEKSRLLSDRFSAERPKGSFSTLEIQRTEQGDSAMYLCASSSILRGLGNEKLFFGSGTQLSVL.

The chain has TRBV20-1 and TRBJ1-2; D remains unclear. Trimming stripped 5 bases from V and 3 bases from J, with 19 bases between. Germline values: CDR1 DFQATT, CDR2 SNEGSKA (reference sequence). The CDR3 totals 15 residues. CDR3 DNA: TGCAGTGCTTCTTCCCCGACATCGGGCGACTATGGCTACACCTTC. Amino acid sequence: CSASSPTSGDYGYTF.

This clonotype was observed a few times. This chain joins TRBV20-1 and TRBJ1-5, with D perhaps TRBD1 (6 bases). Germline V gene lookup returns CDR1 DFQATT and CDR2 SNEGSKA (reference sequence). The V and J ends lost 4 bases and 9 bases respectively, with 16 bases between them. The CDR3 is 13 amino acids. The CDR3 region is CSATDSPLGPQHF. Written as DNA, the CDR3 is TGCAGTGCTACGGACAGCCCCCTGGGGCCCCAGCATTTT.

Only a few counts were recorded for this clonotype. The V call is TRBV27, the J call TRBJ2-1; 8 nucleotides align to TRBD1. The germline CDR1 and CDR2 sequences are MNHEY and SMNVEV (reference sequence). The CDR3 extends over 15 amino acids. J gave up 0 bases and V 6 bases, and 4 bases lay outside the gene matches. CDR3 sequence reads: CASRRTGSSYNEQFF. The CDR3 nucleotides read TGTGCCAGCAGAAGGACAGGGAGCTCCTACAATGAGCAGTTCTTC.

This chain joins TRBV7-2 and TRBJ2-3, with a weak D call TRBD1 (5 bases). Germline lookup yields CDR1 SGHTA and CDR2 FQGNSA. CDR3 size: 15 residues. Trimming left V 1 base short and J 6 bases short, with 14 bases between. The CDR3 DNA is TGTGCCAGCAGCTTAGAAGGCGTGGGGCCTGATACGCAGTATTTT. Its translation: CASSLEGVGPDTQYF.

The rearrangement uses TRBV24-1 and TRBJ2-1, with 12 positions matching TRBD2. The DNA matches TRBJ2-7 better at its end, which makes the J call doubtful. The CDR3 spans 17 residues. Per germline, CDR1 KGHDR and CDR2 SFDVKD. In nucleotides, the CDR3 is TGTGCCACCAGTGATTTAGGACTAGCGGGAATCTACAATGAGCAGTACTTC. This encodes CATSDLGLAGIYNEQYF.

The rearrangement joins TRBV5-5 to TRBJ2-1; 11 positions agree with TRBD2. This CDR3 has 19 residues. The ends lost 4 bases at V and 4 bases at J; junction bases unmatched: 16. Per the germline V gene, CDR1 is SGHKS and CDR2 is YYEKEE (reference sequence). The CDR3 sequence: CASSLGTGSSGRSYNEQFF. CDR3 coding DNA: TGTGCCAGCAGCCTCGGGACAGGGTCTAGCGGGAGGAGTTACAATGAGCAGTTCTTC.

The chain combines TRBV27 with TRBJ2-3; a possible D gene is TRBD2 (6 bases). This CDR3 has 14 residues. From germline, CDR1 is MNHEY and CDR2 SMNVEV (reference sequence). Trimming removed 2 bases at V and 6 bases at J, with 12 bases between. CDR3 bases: TGTGCCAGCAGTTTAAAGACTAGGCTGGATACGCAGTATTTT. Translated, it gives CASSLKTRLDTQYF.

The V and J genes are TRBV7-2 and TRBJ1-5, with a possible D match to TRBD1 (5 bases). The CDR3 consists of 16 residues. Germline values: CDR1 SGHTA, CDR2 FQGNSA. V was clipped by 3 bases and J by 5 bases, with 17 bases between them. CDR3 region: CASSFRADIGHQPQHF. CDR3 in DNA: TGTGCCAGCAGCTTCAGAGCGGACATCGGCCATCAGCCCCAGCATTTT.

This clonotype occurred many times. The V call is TRBV5-1, the J call TRBJ2-1; D perhaps matches TRBD1 (5 bases). Trimming removed 7 bases at V and 5 bases at J, with 13 bases between. There are 13 residues in the CDR3. The V gene's germline CDR1 is SGHRS and CDR2 YFSETQ. The DNA for the CDR3 is TGCGCCAGCGCTGGCGGACAAAACAATGAGCAGTTCTTC. Residues: CASAGGQNNEQFF.

The chain is built from TRBV2 and TRBJ1-4; D perhaps matches TRBD1 (5 bases). Trimming took 8 bases from V and 8 from J, leaving 15 bases between them. Germline loops: CDR1 SNHLY, CDR2 FYNNEI. There are 13 residues in the CDR3. The CDR3 loop is CASRDLVGEKLFF. The CDR3 region has the DNA TGTGCCAGCCGGGACCTCGTAGGCGAAAAACTGTTTTTT.

The chain couples TRBV4-1 to TRBJ2-2; weak D call: TRBD2 (6 bases). V dropped 4 bases and J dropped 4 bases, with 10 bases sitting between them. CDR3 length: 14 residues. Germline lookup yields CDR1 MGHRA and CDR2 YSYEKL. The CDR3 here is CASSLMTSTGELFF. The CDR3 coding sequence is TGCGCCAGCAGCCTTATGACTAGCACCGGGGAGCTGTTTTTT.

The CDR3 bases are TGCGCCAGCAGCTTGGCGCTAGTCCGGGCAAATGAGCAGTTCTTC. Amino acid sequence: CASSLALVRANEQFF. This chain links TRBV5-1 with TRBJ2-1; D uncertain. The germline CDR1 and CDR2 sequences are SGHRS and YFSETQ. V lost 0 bases and J 7 bases, leaving 14 bases between the germline ends. This CDR3 is 15 amino acids long.

A single count supports this clonotype. At one end, the junction sequence differs from germline, possibly due to a read error. This chain uses TRBV7-2 with TRBJ1-2; TRBD1 matches 7 bases. The CDR3 contains 16 residues. Germline V gene sequence: CDR1 SGHTA, CDR2 FQGNSA. This chain's CDR3 is CASSWDSQLANYGHTF. CDR3 coding DNA: TGTGCCAGCAGCTGGGACAGCCAACTTGCTAACTATGGCCACACCTTC.

This clonotype has only a few counts. This rearrangement joins TRBV12-3 or TRBV12-4 to TRBJ2-1; TRBD1 agrees at 7 bases. V was clipped by 2 bases and J by 8 bases; unmatched bases: 6. This CDR3 is 14 amino acids long. As DNA, the CDR3 is TGTGCCAGCAGTTTAAGGACAGGTGTCGATGAGCAGTTCTTC. Translated: CASSLRTGVDEQFF.

The chain joins TRBV6-5 to TRBJ1-2, with D unclear. The V and J ends lost 2 bases and 10 bases respectively, with 11 bases between them. There are 12 residues in the CDR3. Germline V gives CDR1 MNHEY, CDR2 SVGAGI. Here the CDR3 DNA reads TGTGCCAGCAGTTACGGTGGGGTCGACTACACCTTC. It yields the protein CASSYGGVDYTF.

This clonotype was found a few times. This sequence joins TRBV7-2 and TRBJ2-3; TRBD1 matches at 9 bases. The CDR3 runs 14 residues. Germline V lookup: CDR1 SGHTA, CDR2 FQGNSA. J was trimmed by 4 bases and V by 3 bases; bases with no gene match: 2. DNA for the CDR3: TGTGCCAGCAGCTTTGGGACAGGGCCAGATACGCAGTATTTT. It specifies CASSFGTGPDTQYF.

This clonotype showed up many times. V is TRBV7-9 and J is TRBJ2-5, with D hard to call. Trimming pared 5 bases from V and 0 bases from J, leaving 7 bases between. There are 13 residues in the CDR3. Per germline, CDR1 SEHNR and CDR2 FQNEAQ (reference sequence). CDR3 loop: CASSPRNQETQYF. The CDR3 nucleotides are TGTGCCAGCAGCCCCAGAAACCAAGAGACCCAGTACTTC.

The chain has TRBV5-1 and TRBJ2-1; D is possibly TRBD1 (7 bases). Trimming took off 1 base at V and 6 bases at J, with 11 bases between the two ends. The CDR3 spans 14 residues. The germline V gene has CDR1 SGHRS and CDR2 YFSETQ. The CDR3 protein is CASSLPRGANEQFF. The CDR3 DNA follows: TGCGCCAGCAGCTTGCCCAGGGGGGCCAATGAGCAGTTCTTC.

This clonotype was seen only a few times. The chain employs TRBV4-3 and TRBJ2-5; 7 bases map to TRBD2. CDR1 is LGHNA, CDR2 YSLEER, per germline. This CDR3 has 17 residues. J gave up 4 bases and V 0 bases, and 11 bases lay outside the gene matches. This chain's CDR3 is CASSQDNQGLVGETQYF. CDR3 DNA sequence: TGCGCCAGCAGCCAAGATAATCAAGGACTAGTCGGAGAGACCCAGTACTTC.